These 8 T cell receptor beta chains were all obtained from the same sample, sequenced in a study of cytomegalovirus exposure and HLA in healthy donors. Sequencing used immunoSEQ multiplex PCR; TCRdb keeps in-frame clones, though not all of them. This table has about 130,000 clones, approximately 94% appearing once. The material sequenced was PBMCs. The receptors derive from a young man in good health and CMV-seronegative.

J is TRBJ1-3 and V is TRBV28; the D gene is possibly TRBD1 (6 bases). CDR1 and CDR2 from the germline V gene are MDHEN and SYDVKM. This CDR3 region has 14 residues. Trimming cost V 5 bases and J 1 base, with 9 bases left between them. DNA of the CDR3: TGTGCCAGCAGTCCAGGGGTTTCTGGAAACACCATATATTTT. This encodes CASSPGVSGNTIYF.

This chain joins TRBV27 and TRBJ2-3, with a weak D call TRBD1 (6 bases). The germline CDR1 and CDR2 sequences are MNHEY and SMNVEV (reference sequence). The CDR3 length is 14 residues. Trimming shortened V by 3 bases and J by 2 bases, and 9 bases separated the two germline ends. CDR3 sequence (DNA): TGTGCCAGCAGTTTCGGGACACACACAGATACGCAGTATTTT. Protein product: CASSFGTHTDTQYF.

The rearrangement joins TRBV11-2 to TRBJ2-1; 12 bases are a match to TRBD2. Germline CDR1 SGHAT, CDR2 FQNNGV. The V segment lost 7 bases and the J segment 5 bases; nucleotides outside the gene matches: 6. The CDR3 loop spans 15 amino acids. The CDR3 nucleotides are TGTGCCAGCAATCCGGGACTAGCGGGCAACAATGAGCAGTTCTTC. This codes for CASNPGLAGNNEQFF.

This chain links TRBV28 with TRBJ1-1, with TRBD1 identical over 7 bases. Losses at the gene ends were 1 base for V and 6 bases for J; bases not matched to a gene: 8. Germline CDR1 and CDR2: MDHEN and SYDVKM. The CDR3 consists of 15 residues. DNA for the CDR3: TGTGCCAGCAGTTTATCCTCGACAGGGAATTCTGAAGCTTTCTTT. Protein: CASSLSSTGNSEAFF. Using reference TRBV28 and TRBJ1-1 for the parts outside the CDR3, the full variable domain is DVKVTQSSRYLVKRTGEKVFLECVQDMDHENMFWYRQDPGLGLRLIYFSYDVKMKEKGDIPEGYSVSREKKERFSLILESASTNQTSMYLCASSLSSTGNSEAFFGQGTRLTVV.

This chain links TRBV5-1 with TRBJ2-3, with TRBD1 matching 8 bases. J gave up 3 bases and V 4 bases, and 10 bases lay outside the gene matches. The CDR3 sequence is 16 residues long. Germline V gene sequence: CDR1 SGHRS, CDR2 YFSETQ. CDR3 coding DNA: TGCGCCAGCAGCAAGGGACAGGCGAGCCAAACAGATACGCAGTATTTT. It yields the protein CASSKGQASQTDTQYF.

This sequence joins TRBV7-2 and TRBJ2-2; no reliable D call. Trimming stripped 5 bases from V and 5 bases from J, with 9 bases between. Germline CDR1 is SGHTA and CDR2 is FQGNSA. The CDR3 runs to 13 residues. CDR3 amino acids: CASSILGTGELFF. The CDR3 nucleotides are TGTGCCAGCAGCATTCTAGGTACCGGGGAGCTGTTTTTT.

This CDR3 reads CASSYLVAGLGEQYF. In nucleotides, the CDR3 is TGTGCCAGCAGTTACCTGGTTGCGGGACTCGGCGAGCAGTACTTC. The chain carries TRBV6-5 and TRBJ2-7; D possibly corresponds to TRBD2 (6 bases). The CDR3 runs to 15 residues. In germline, CDR1 is MNHEY, CDR2 SVGAGI. V was trimmed by 2 bases and J by 6 bases, leaving 17 bases between them.

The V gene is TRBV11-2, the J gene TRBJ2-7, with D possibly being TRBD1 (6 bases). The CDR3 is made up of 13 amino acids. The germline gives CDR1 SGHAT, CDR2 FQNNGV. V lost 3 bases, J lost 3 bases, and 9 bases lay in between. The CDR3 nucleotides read TGTGCCAGCAGCTTTCTACAGGGCTACGAGCAGTACTTC. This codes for CASSFLQGYEQYF.